This TCR beta chain derives from a study of regulatory T cells in long-lasting Graves disease. This clonotype was picked up a small number of times. As yet, its antigen is unknown. Sample time point: newly diagnosed GD, antithyroid drugs for less than 3 months. RNA from PBMCs was the source of the TCR library. Study-level results: Among persistent patients, a larger number of public clonotypes were shared (approximately 3,000) than among newly diagnosed patients (approximately 970). The researchers studied only peripheral blood, not thyroid tissue.

Relying on iRepertoire HTBI primers and Arm-PCR of CDR3 regions, the team built TCR beta libraries. TCRdb redid the calling of the multiplex PCR reads with MiXCR, one entry per CDR3 protein. The sample includes about 540,000 distinct CDR3 sequences, approximately 15% of them seen just once. This CDR3 spans 15 amino acids. The ends lost 8 bases at V and 3 bases at J; junction bases unmatched: 11. Germline V gives CDR1 MNHEY, CDR2 SMNVEV (reference sequence). The same data also contributed to another study, on T cells in Graves' hyperthyroidism and ophthalmopathy. That study adds: Expanded thyroid clonotypes (above 0.001) were mostly also found in blood.

The sample consisted of peripheral blood mononuclear cells (PBMCs), taken at new diagnosis, from a patient treated with antithyroid drugs. The chain employs TRBV27 and TRBJ2-7; 9 nucleotides match TRBD2. The origin of this receptor is a man aged 30-40 years with Graves disease. The CDR3 nucleotides read TGTGCCAGCGGTGCCATACTAGCGGGCCACTACGAGCAGTACTTC. It translates to CASGAILAGHYEQYF.